The 26 T cell receptor beta chains listed next were all sequenced from one sample in a study of siplizumab effects on memory and regulatory T cells. Assay: immunoSEQ multiplex PCR; the TCRdb copy retains only in-frame clones and omits some. The table has 70,000 to 95,000 clones, 96% seen once; the top ten hold 0.031%. The specimen sequenced was naive CD4+ T cells sorted from blood. These receptors came from a human donor in good health.

The genes are TRBV6-1 and TRBJ2-1, with 11 bases lining up with TRBD2. With V trimmed by 8 bases and J by 2 bases, 2 bases remained unmatched. Germline lookup yields CDR1 MNHNS and CDR2 SASEGT. CDR3 length: 14 residues. As DNA, the CDR3 is TGTGCCAGCCTACTAGCGGGGGCCTACAATGAGCAGTTCTTC. Protein: CASLLAGAYNEQFF.

V gene TRBV14 combines with J gene TRBJ1-1; perhaps TRBD1 as D (6 bases). With 4 bases removed from V and 2 bases from J, the gap between germline ends came to 14 bases. This CDR3 comprises 15 residues. CDR1 is SGHDN, CDR2 FVKESK, per germline. The CDR3 region is CASSLTQGRNTEAFF. The CDR3 nucleotides read TGTGCCAGCAGCCTTACACAGGGACGTAACACTGAAGCTTTCTTT.

V usage is TRBV7-2 and J usage is TRBJ1-1; D possibly corresponds to TRBD1 (5 bases). The CDR3 is 14 residues long. Between the trimmed V and J ends, which lost 5 bases and 0 bases, there was a span of 10 bases. Per the germline V gene, CDR1 is SGHTA and CDR2 is FQGNSA. The CDR3 sequence: CASSPQGMNTEAFF. In nucleotides, the CDR3 is TGTGCCAGCAGCCCCCAGGGCATGAACACTGAAGCTTTCTTT.

The chain employs TRBV6-6 and TRBJ1-1; no firm D call. V shed 6 bases and J shed 0 bases, with 8 bases lying between them. CDR3 size: 13 residues. Germline assignment: CDR1 MNHNY and CDR2 SVGAGI (reference sequence). CDR3 protein: CASRGTLNTEAFF. CDR3 coding DNA: TGTGCCAGCAGGGGTACCCTGAACACTGAAGCTTTCTTT.

The chain couples TRBV6-6 to TRBJ2-7; TRBD1 aligns across 7 bases. Germline CDR1 and CDR2: MNHNY and SVGAGI (reference sequence). This CDR3 has 12 residues. Trimming at V came to 2 bases and at J to 6 bases, leaving 1 base not matched to a gene. For the CDR3, the DNA is TGTGCCAGCAGTTACGGGACAGCCGAGCAGTACTTC. This gives the protein CASSYGTAEQYF.

This rearrangement joins TRBV6-5 to TRBJ2-5; 8 bases fit TRBD1. V trimming: 4 bases; J trimming: 5 bases; junction bases outside the gene matches: 0. This CDR3 is built from 12 residues. The germline V gene encodes CDR1 MNHEY and CDR2 SVGAGI. CDR3 amino acids: CASSWDRETQYF. The DNA of the CDR3 is TGTGCCAGCAGTTGGGACAGGGAGACCCAGTACTTC.

This sequence joins TRBV2 and TRBJ2-1; the match to TRBD2 covers 12 bases. V trimming: 4 bases; J trimming: 8 bases; junction bases outside the gene matches: 9. Looked up from germline, CDR1 is SNHLY and CDR2 is FYNNEI. The CDR3 runs to 16 residues. CDR3 amino acids: CASSVLTSGGKDEQFF. For the CDR3, the DNA is TGTGCCAGCAGTGTTCTAACTAGCGGGGGGAAGGATGAGCAGTTCTTC.

The rearrangement links TRBV9 to TRBJ1-6; no clear D gene. The CDR3 extends over 15 amino acids. From germline, CDR1 is SGDLS and CDR2 YYNGEE. V was trimmed by 0 bases and J by 7 bases, leaving 11 bases between them. This chain's CDR3 is CASSVDPAVNSPLHF. The CDR3, as DNA: TGTGCCAGCAGCGTAGACCCGGCGGTGAATTCACCCCTCCACTTT. Full variable domain (outside the CDR3, taken from reference TRBV9 and TRBJ1-6): DSGVTQTPKHLITATGQRVTLRCSPRSGDLSVYWYQQSLDQGLQFLIQYYNGEERAKGNILERFSAQQFPDLHSELNLSSLELGDSALYFCASSVDPAVNSPLHFGNGTRLTVT.

J is TRBJ1-5 and V is TRBV2; D is uncertain. The V gene's germline CDR1 is SNHLY and CDR2 FYNNEI. CDR3 length: 14 amino acids. Trimming left V 5 bases short and J 0 bases short, with 8 bases between. CDR3 DNA: TGTGCCAGCAGTCCTCAGGATAGCAATCAGCCCCAGCATTTT. Translated, it gives CASSPQDSNQPQHF.

V usage is TRBV14 and J usage is TRBJ2-5; D remains ambiguous. This CDR3 region has 13 residues. The V end lost 3 bases, the J end lost 2 bases, and 7 bases lay between the germline ends. The germline V gene encodes CDR1 SGHDN and CDR2 FVKESK. CDR3 bases: TGTGCCAGCAGCCACCTCGGACAAGAGACCCAGTACTTC. As protein: CASSHLGQETQYF.

In this sample, this clone turned up once. CDR3 DNA: TGTGCCACCCGGGGCAACTCCTACGAGCAGTACTTC. Protein sequence: CATRGNSYEQYF. The chain employs TRBV2 and TRBJ2-7; D may correspond to TRBD1 or TRBD2 (5 bases each). V was shortened by 10 bases and J by 0 bases, with 10 bases between the two germline ends. This CDR3 spans 12 amino acids. Germline CDR1 and CDR2: SNHLY and FYNNEI.

The V gene is TRBV6-6, the J gene TRBJ1-4; the D is unclear. The CDR3 is 16 residues long. Trimming stripped 10 bases from V and 0 bases from J, with 18 bases between. Looked up from germline, CDR1 is MNHNY and CDR2 is SVGAGI (reference sequence). CDR3 bases: TGTGCCACCGAGCCCCGGCAGACTGCAACTAATGAAAAACTGTTTTTT. Protein sequence: CATEPRQTATNEKLFF.

The rearrangement joins TRBV4-3 to TRBJ1-4; D ambiguous. CDR1 and CDR2 from the germline V gene are LGHNA and YSLEER. The V and J ends lost 0 bases and 3 bases respectively, with 14 bases between them. The CDR3 length is 17 residues. The CDR3, as DNA: TGCGCCAGCAGCCAAGATATGCGAGGTTCTGCTAATGAAAAACTGTTTTTT. This gives the protein CASSQDMRGSANEKLFF.

The chain employs TRBV13 and TRBJ2-3, with TRBD2 matching 8 bases. The CDR3 length is 16 residues. J was trimmed by 3 bases and V by 7 bases; bases with no gene match: 12. Germline CDR1 and CDR2: PRHDT and FYEKMQ (reference sequence). CDR3 sequence (DNA): TGTGCCAGCACCTCGTCTAAGCGGGGGCAAACAGATACGCAGTATTTT. This encodes CASTSSKRGQTDTQYF.

For this clone: Additional DNA sequences in this sample encode the identical CDR3. The J gene is TRBJ2-7, the V gene TRBV7-2; no clear D. The CDR3 has 12 residues. Per the germline V gene, CDR1 is SGHTA and CDR2 is FQGNSA. V was clipped by 5 bases and J by 0 bases, with 5 bases between them. In DNA form, the CDR3 reads TGTGCCAGCAGCCTCAGCTCCTACGAGCAGTACTTC. This encodes CASSLSSYEQYF. Together with reference TRBV7-2 and TRBJ2-7, the CDR3 gives the full variable domain: GAGVSQSPSNKVTEKGKDVELRCDPISGHTALYWYRQSLGQGLEFLIYFQGNSAPDKSGLPSDRFSAERTGGSVSTLTIQRTQQEDSAVYLCASSLSSYEQYFGPGTRLTVT.

The J gene is TRBJ1-1, the V gene TRBV6-5; possibly TRBD1 for D (6 bases). V lost 0 bases, J lost 0 bases, and 8 bases lay in between. The germline CDR1 and CDR2 sequences are MNHEY and SVGAGI. This CDR3 comprises 15 residues. The CDR3 DNA follows: TGTGCCAGCAGTTACTCGCGGACAGTGAACACTGAAGCTTTCTTT. It is translated as CASSYSRTVNTEAFF.

The J gene is TRBJ2-5, the V gene TRBV7-6; 10 nucleotides match TRBD1. Unmatched junction bases numbered 5, after V lost 6 bases and J lost 1 base. Per the germline V gene, CDR1 is SGHVS and CDR2 is FNYEAQ. The CDR3 runs 15 residues. CDR3 coding DNA: TGTGCCAGCAGTTGGGGGACAGGGGTCCAAGAGACCCAGTACTTC. Translated, it gives CASSWGTGVQETQYF.

The chain combines TRBV7-9 with TRBJ2-1, with D uncertain. Germline V CDR1 and CDR2: SEHNR, FQNEAQ (reference sequence). Trimming removed 1 base at V and 0 bases at J, with 10 bases between. CDR3 length equals 16 residues. The chain's CDR3 is CASSLVRQSSYNEQFF. The CDR3 nucleotides read TGTGCCAGCAGCTTAGTCCGGCAGAGCTCCTACAATGAGCAGTTCTTC.

The chain employs TRBV5-4 and TRBJ1-1; 10 bases line up with TRBD1. V lost 0 bases to trimming and J lost 5 bases; unmatched junction nucleotides: 4. Germline V gene data show CDR1 as SGHNT and CDR2 as YYREEE (reference sequence). The CDR3 extends over 15 amino acids. The CDR3 region has the DNA TGTGCCAGCAGCTTGGGACAGGGGGCTTGGACTGAAGCTTTCTTT. Translated: CASSLGQGAWTEAFF.

The rearrangement uses TRBV18 and TRBJ1-5; TRBD1 is a possible D gene (5 bases). Germline V gives CDR1 KGHSH, CDR2 LQKENI. The CDR3 is 15 amino acids. Trimming took 3 bases from V and 4 from J, leaving 13 bases between them. CDR3 loop: CASSPTVQVNQPQHF. In DNA form, the CDR3 reads TGTGCCAGCTCACCCACGGTACAGGTAAATCAGCCCCAGCATTTT. The full variable domain, rest sourced from reference TRBV18 and TRBJ1-5, is NAGVMQNPRHLVRRRGQEARLRCSPMKGHSHVYWYRQLPEEGLKFMVYLQKENIIDESGMPKERFSAEFPKEGPSILRIQQVVRGDSAAYFCASSPTVQVNQPQHFGDGTRLSIL.

The V and J genes are TRBV5-4 and TRBJ2-3, with TRBD1 matching 8 bases. The CDR3 runs to 13 residues. CDR1 is SGHNT, CDR2 YYREEE, per germline (reference sequence). The V gene end was trimmed by 5 bases and the J gene end by 2 bases; junction bases not matched to a gene: 1. This chain's CDR3 is CASRDRATDTQYF. CDR3 nucleotide sequence: TGTGCCAGCAGGGACAGGGCCACAGATACGCAGTATTTT.

This CDR3 is CASSPPGQGETNYGYTF. In DNA, the CDR3 is TGTGCCAGCTCACCGCCGGGACAGGGGGAAACTAACTATGGCTACACCTTC. This chain links TRBV18 with TRBJ1-2; TRBD1 matches at 11 bases. CDR3 length equals 17 residues. CDR1 is KGHSH, CDR2 LQKENI, per germline. With 3 bases clipped from V and 0 bases from J, the junction kept 6 bases outside the gene matches. Variable domain in full (rest from reference TRBV18 and TRBJ1-2): NAGVMQNPRHLVRRRGQEARLRCSPMKGHSHVYWYRQLPEEGLKFMVYLQKENIIDESGMPKERFSAEFPKEGPSILRIQQVVRGDSAAYFCASSPPGQGETNYGYTFGSGTRLTVV.

The J gene is TRBJ1-2, the V gene TRBV18, with TRBD1 as a possible D gene (6 bases). Germline V gives CDR1 KGHSH, CDR2 LQKENI. The CDR3 runs to 13 residues. V was cut by 2 bases and J by 4 bases, with 8 bases left in between. The CDR3 here is CASSPEGVYGYTF. The CDR3 DNA reads TGTGCCAGCTCACCAGAGGGGGTCTATGGCTACACCTTC.

This chain connects TRBV18 to TRBJ2-2; 8 nucleotides align to TRBD1. The CDR3 extends over 15 amino acids. The germline gives CDR1 KGHSH, CDR2 LQKENI. After removal of 8 bases from V and 2 bases from J, the junction contained 7 bases not matched to a gene. CDR3 residues: CASRPGQVNTGELFF. CDR3 sequence (DNA): TGTGCCAGCCGTCCGGGACAGGTTAACACCGGGGAGCTGTTTTTT.

The chain recombines TRBV7-2 with TRBJ1-2; no definite D call. Germline V gene sequence: CDR1 SGHTA, CDR2 FQGNSA. This CDR3 has 17 residues. Trimming cost V 2 bases and J 6 bases, with 22 bases left between them. In nucleotides, the CDR3 is TGTGCCAGCAGCTTAATTCCACAACGGTCCAGTAGCGATGGCTACACCTTC. Protein sequence: CASSLIPQRSSSDGYTF.

The chain employs TRBV19 and TRBJ2-3; D possibly matches TRBD1 or TRBD2 (5 bases each). Trimming pared 6 bases from V and 6 bases from J, leaving 16 bases between. The germline V gene encodes CDR1 LNHDA and CDR2 SQIVND (reference sequence). This CDR3 comprises 14 residues. CDR3 DNA: TGTGCCAGTAGAACCGGGGCTAGTTCTGATACGCAGTATTTT. Translated: CASRTGASSDTQYF.